These 20 T cell receptor beta chains were all obtained from the same sample, sequenced in a study of cytomegalovirus exposure and HLA in healthy donors. TCRdb's table, derived via immunoSEQ multiplex PCR, lists solely in-frame clones and lacks some. The sample carries 68,000 or so clones, more than 70% recorded once. Material for sequencing was PBMCs. These receptors were obtained from a woman younger than 30 in good health and CMV-seronegative.

This chain joins TRBV27 and TRBJ2-7, with D perhaps matching TRBD1 (5 bases). V dropped 3 bases and J dropped 1 base, with 7 bases sitting between them. The CDR3 sequence is 13 residues long. Germline V gene data show CDR1 as MNHEY and CDR2 as SMNVEV (reference sequence). The CDR3 coding sequence is TGTGCCAGCAGTTTTGCAGGGTCCTACGAGCAGTACTTC. This sequence encodes CASSFAGSYEQYF.

The V call is TRBV4-1, the J call TRBJ1-1; 7 bases are a match to TRBD1. Germline trimming cut 3 bases from V and 2 bases from J; bases unmatched to any gene: 6. From germline, CDR1 is MGHRA and CDR2 YSYEKL. The CDR3 totals 15 residues. CDR3 in DNA: TGCGCCAGCAGCCAGTCCGGGACAGCTAACACTGAAGCTTTCTTT. It is translated as CASSQSGTANTEAFF.

This chain joins TRBV6-5 and TRBJ2-1; D might be TRBD2 (6 bases). The CDR3 spans 11 residues. V was pared by 9 bases and J by 12 bases, with 15 bases between. CDR1 and CDR2 from the germline V gene are MNHEY and SVGAGI. This chain's CDR3 is CASRQGGGQFF. CDR3 DNA sequence: TGTGCCAGTCGGCAGGGAGGTGGGCAGTTCTTC.

The chain is built from TRBV9 and TRBJ1-5; TRBD1 agrees at 8 bases. The germline V gene has CDR1 SGDLS and CDR2 YYNGEE. Unmatched junction bases numbered 7, after V lost 3 bases and J lost 8 bases. The CDR3 has 14 amino acids. The CDR3 sequence: CASSGTGGEEPQHF. CDR3 coding DNA: TGTGCCAGCAGCGGCACAGGGGGAGAGGAGCCCCAGCATTTT. Drawing the rest from reference TRBV9 and TRBJ1-5, the complete variable domain is DSGVTQTPKHLITATGQRVTLRCSPRSGDLSVYWYQQSLDQGLQFLIQYYNGEERAKGNILERFSAQQFPDLHSELNLSSLELGDSALYFCASSGTGGEEPQHFGDGTRLSIL.

With respect to this clone: The same CDR3 arises from other DNA sequences in this sample as well. The chain employs TRBV5-6 and TRBJ2-5; D is possibly TRBD2 (6 bases). Trimming left V 3 bases short and J 1 base short, with 7 bases between. The CDR3 loop spans 13 amino acids. The germline V gene has CDR1 SGHDT and CDR2 YYEEEE. The CDR3 DNA is TGTGCCAGCAGCTGGGACTCCCAAGAGACCCAGTACTTC. It is translated as CASSWDSQETQYF.

V usage is TRBV15 and J usage is TRBJ1-6, with 8 bases aligning to TRBD1. The CDR3 totals 18 residues. After removal of 0 bases from V and 12 bases from J, the junction contained 16 bases not matched to a gene. The germline CDR1 and CDR2 sequences are LNHNV and YYDKDF (reference sequence). The CDR3 DNA is TGTGCCACCAGCAGAGACTCTAATACCGGGACAGGTGGTAAACCCCTCCACTTT. This encodes CATSRDSNTGTGGKPLHF.

The J gene is TRBJ2-7, the V gene TRBV28, with TRBD1 matching over 7 bases. Germline CDR1 and CDR2: MDHEN and SYDVKM. This CDR3 contains 13 residues. V lost 6 bases to trimming and J lost 5 bases; unmatched junction nucleotides: 7. The chain's CDR3 is CASRPRGLNEQYF. The CDR3 nucleotides are TGTGCCAGCAGACCAAGGGGGCTTAACGAGCAGTACTTC.

This chain links TRBV11-2 with TRBJ2-5; 8 bases match TRBD2. Germline CDR1 SGHAT, CDR2 FQNNGV. V lost 3 bases to trimming and J lost 5 bases; unmatched junction nucleotides: 11. The CDR3 is 16 amino acids. CDR3 nucleotide sequence: TGTGCCAGCAGCTTGGCAGCGGGAGTAGTGGGGGAGACCCAGTACTTC. Translating gives CASSLAAGVVGETQYF.

The CDR3 DNA sequence: TGCGCCAGCAGCTTGGCGGGACTCGAGGGCACCGGGGAGCTGTTTTTT. Translated: CASSLAGLEGTGELFF. The J gene is TRBJ2-2, the V gene TRBV5-1; TRBD2 is a possible D gene (6 bases). The CDR3 covers 16 residues. V was cut by 0 bases and J by 4 bases, with 13 bases left in between. Germline CDR1 reads SGHRS; CDR2 reads YFSETQ.

The chain couples TRBV6-5 to TRBJ2-7; maybe TRBD2 (6 bases). CDR1 MNHEY and CDR2 SVGAGI come from the germline V gene. Trimming pared 5 bases from V and 4 bases from J, leaving 12 bases between. This CDR3 is 13 amino acids long. CDR3 in DNA: TGTGCCAGCAGTCGGGAGAGCCTTTACGAGCAGTACTTC. This translates into CASSRESLYEQYF.

This clone showed up just a few times. V usage is TRBV15 and J usage is TRBJ1-2, with TRBD1 matching 9 bases. This CDR3 has 13 amino acids. After removal of 5 bases from V and 8 bases from J, the junction contained 6 bases not matched to a gene. Germline lookup yields CDR1 LNHNV and CDR2 YYDKDF (reference sequence). The DNA of the CDR3 is TGTGCCACCAGCTCACAGGGGGCGCGCGGCTACACCTTC. Its translation is CATSSQGARGYTF. The variable domain in full, with the rest retrieved from reference TRBV15 and TRBJ1-2, is DAMVIQNPRYQVTQFGKPVTLSCSQTLNHNVMYWYQQKSSQAPKLLFHYYDKDFNNEADTPDNFQSRRPNTSFCFLDIRSPGLGDTAMYLCATSSQGARGYTFGSGTRLTVV.

The chain joins TRBV5-1 to TRBJ2-2; tentatively, D is TRBD1 (6 bases). Germline V lookup: CDR1 SGHRS, CDR2 YFSETQ. V was clipped by 0 bases and J by 1 base, with 16 bases between them. This CDR3 is 18 amino acids long. In nucleotides, the CDR3 is TGCGCCAGCAGCTTGGCCCGTGGGGGCAGTCAGAACACCGGGGAGCTGTTTTTT. It encodes CASSLARGGSQNTGELFF. The full variable domain, with the rest looked up from reference TRBV5-1 and TRBJ2-2, is KAGVTQTPRYLIKTRGQQVTLSCSPISGHRSVSWYQQTPGQGLQFLFEYFSETQRNKGNFPGRFSGRQFSNSRSEMNVSTLELGDSALYLCASSLARGGSQNTGELFFGEGSRLTVL.

The CDR3 loop reads CASSLNPGGDEQFF. DNA of the CDR3: TGTGCCAGCAGTTTAAACCCGGGGGGCGATGAGCAGTTCTTC. The chain is built from TRBV28 and TRBJ2-1, with D perhaps matching TRBD2 (7 bases). This CDR3 spans 14 amino acids. The germline V and J ends were trimmed by 2 bases and 8 bases, with 13 bases remaining between them. The V gene's germline CDR1 is MDHEN and CDR2 SYDVKM. The whole variable domain, remainder taken from reference TRBV28 and TRBJ2-1, is DVKVTQSSRYLVKRTGEKVFLECVQDMDHENMFWYRQDPGLGLRLIYFSYDVKMKEKGDIPEGYSVSREKKERFSLILESASTNQTSMYLCASSLNPGGDEQFFGPGTRLTVL.

The chain employs TRBV5-1 and TRBJ2-6; TRBD1 might be the D (5 bases). Germline V gene lookup returns CDR1 SGHRS and CDR2 YFSETQ. This CDR3 comprises 17 residues. V was trimmed by 4 bases and J by 0 bases, leaving 14 bases between them. The CDR3 loop is CASSGLQATSGANVLTF. The CDR3 DNA reads TGCGCCAGCAGCGGCCTACAGGCGACCTCTGGGGCCAACGTCCTGACTTTC.

This chain uses TRBV28 with TRBJ2-7; 7 bases map to TRBD2. In germline, CDR1 is MDHEN, CDR2 SYDVKM. V trimming: 1 base; J trimming: 4 bases; junction bases outside the gene matches: 7. The CDR3 is made up of 15 amino acids. This chain's CDR3 is CASSLSGEGPYEQYF. In DNA, the CDR3 is TGTGCCAGCAGTTTATCGGGGGAGGGCCCGTACGAGCAGTACTTC.

The J gene is TRBJ2-7, the V gene TRBV2; no clear D. The CDR3 runs to 12 residues. V was cut by 7 bases and J by 1 base, with 8 bases left in between. Looked up from germline, CDR1 is SNHLY and CDR2 is FYNNEI. As DNA, the CDR3 is TGTGCCAGCAACATCCCGTCCTACGAGCAGTACTTC. Its translation is CASNIPSYEQYF. The whole variable domain, remainder taken from reference TRBV2 and TRBJ2-7, is EPEVTQTPSHQVTQMGQEVILRCVPISNHLYFYWYRQILGQKVEFLVSFYNNEISEKSEIFDDQFSVERPDGSNFTLKIRSTKLEDSAMYFCASNIPSYEQYFGPGTRLTVT.

V and J are TRBV13 and TRBJ2-3; 8 nucleotides match TRBD2. This CDR3 is built from 18 residues. The ends lost 0 bases at V and 0 bases at J; junction bases unmatched: 8. Germline V CDR1 and CDR2: PRHDT, FYEKMQ (reference sequence). The chain's CDR3 is CASSLGSLAGPSTDTQYF. For the CDR3, the DNA is TGTGCCAGCAGCTTAGGCTCTCTAGCGGGTCCTAGCACAGATACGCAGTATTTT. The full variable domain, with the rest looked up from reference TRBV13 and TRBJ2-3, is AAGVIQSPRHLIKEKRETATLKCYPIPRHDTVYWYQQGPGQDPQFLISFYEKMQSDKGSIPDRFSAQQFSDYHSELNMSSLELGDSALYFCASSLGSLAGPSTDTQYFGPGTRLTVL.

This clone appeared a single time. The gene calls are TRBV5-4 and TRBJ2-1, with TRBD1 matching 7 bases. With 1 base clipped from V and 9 bases from J, the junction kept 7 bases outside the gene matches. The CDR3 is 14 amino acids. CDR1 is SGHNT, CDR2 YYREEE, per germline (reference sequence). CDR3 amino acids: CASSLRTGSGEQFF. CDR3 nucleotides: TGTGCCAGCAGCTTGCGGACAGGCTCCGGTGAGCAGTTCTTC.

The chain uses TRBV6-5 and TRBJ1-2; TRBD1 aligns across 7 bases. V gave up 4 bases and J gave up 8 bases; unmatched junction bases: 10. The CDR3 is made up of 14 amino acids. The germline gives CDR1 MNHEY, CDR2 SVGAGI. The CDR3 protein is CASSWIGGARGYTF. The CDR3 DNA is TGTGCCAGCAGTTGGATAGGGGGCGCACGGGGCTACACCTTC.

This chain connects TRBV15 to TRBJ2-1, with 9 bases aligning to TRBD2. From germline, CDR1 is LNHNV and CDR2 YYDKDF (reference sequence). Losses at the gene ends were 7 bases for V and 6 bases for J; bases not matched to a gene: 10. The CDR3 covers 15 residues. DNA for the CDR3: TGTGCCACCACCCCAGGCGGGGGGGCATTCAATGAGCAGTTCTTC. It specifies CATTPGGGAFNEQFF.